This T cell receptor (beta chain) was captured by sequencing in a study of OX40 agonist ivuxolimab in advanced cancers. Study-level background: Checkpoint inhibitors had been given previously to roughly 40% of patients. Findings and caveats of the study: The authors also found low normalized T-cell clonal expansion in some nonresponders. Among T cells, CD8+ cells averaged more expanded clones than CD4+ cells.

TCRdb keeps only in-frame clones here, not all; method: immunoSEQ multiplex PCR. The sample includes 45,000 to 60,000 clones, about 90% seen only once; the top ten take roughly 3.8%. Germline V gives CDR1 MNHEY, CDR2 SMNVEV (reference sequence). V dropped 8 bases and J dropped 2 bases, with 10 bases sitting between them. The CDR3 is 12 residues long. With regard to this clone: What it recognizes is unknown.

The sequence came from an adult with an advanced solid tumor such as melanoma, head and neck, liver or kidney cancer. This chain links TRBV27 with TRBJ2-7; D is possibly TRBD1 (6 bases). The sample here was CD4+ or CD8+ T cells sorted from blood, taken in a trial of the OX40 agonist ivuxolimab. This CDR3 is CASGQMAYEQYF. The CDR3 DNA is TGTGCCAGCGGACAGATGGCCTACGAGCAGTACTTC.